This passage covers 25 T cell receptor beta chains from one sample sequenced in a study of T cell responses to AZD1222 COVID-19 vaccine. Here immunoSEQ multiplex PCR was the method, and the copy in TCRdb shows in-frame clones only, minus some. The repertoire has some 94,000 clones, approximately 92% of them found once; the top ten carry over 9.5%. Sequencing used peripheral blood, obtained on day 0 of AZD1222 vaccination. These receptors all stem from an adult in good health.

The J gene is TRBJ2-5, the V gene TRBV11-3, with unresolved D. The CDR3 sequence is 13 residues long. V was shortened by 3 bases and J by 0 bases, with 5 bases between the two germline ends. Germline CDR1 reads SGHNT; CDR2 reads YENEEA. The CDR3, as DNA: TGTGCCAGCAGCTTGGTTAACCAAGAGACCCAGTACTTC. This sequence encodes CASSLVNQETQYF. The full variable domain, with the rest looked up from reference TRBV11-3 and TRBJ2-5, is EAGVVQSPRYKIIEKKQPVAFWCNPISGHNTLYWYLQNLGQGPELLIRYENEEAVDDSQLPKDRFSAERLKGVDSTLKIQPAELGDSAVYLCASSLVNQETQYFGPGTRLLVL.

The J gene is TRBJ2-7, the V gene TRBV6-5; perhaps TRBD1 as D (5 bases). The germline V gene has CDR1 MNHEY and CDR2 SVGAGI. This CDR3 comprises 13 residues. V was cut by 4 bases and J by 3 bases, with 10 bases left in between. The CDR3 sequence is CASSSQDNYEQYF. CDR3 nucleotide sequence: TGTGCCAGCAGTTCACAGGATAACTACGAGCAGTACTTC.

The table lists this clone with a few counts. The chain carries TRBV6-2 or TRBV6-3 and TRBJ1-5; 7 nucleotides line up with TRBD1. The V gene end was trimmed by 5 bases and the J gene end by 3 bases; junction bases not matched to a gene: 7. Germline CDR1 MNHEY, CDR2 SVGEGT. The CDR3 sequence is 15 residues long. CDR3 DNA: TGTGCCAGCAGTCCAGACAGGGATTACAATCAGCCCCAGCATTTT. Amino acid sequence: CASSPDRDYNQPQHF.

The chain links TRBV9 to TRBJ2-1, with TRBD2 identical over 7 bases. After removal of 3 bases from V and 5 bases from J, the junction contained 2 bases not matched to a gene. The CDR3 is 13 residues long. Germline V gene data show CDR1 as SGDLS and CDR2 as YYNGEE. The CDR3 loop reads CASSAGTNNEQFF. CDR3 bases: TGTGCCAGCAGCGCAGGGACTAACAATGAGCAGTTCTTC.

This sequence joins TRBV19 and TRBJ1-1; D ambiguous. The V gene lost 7 bases and the J gene lost 3 bases, with 6 bases spanning the gap. Germline V gene lookup returns CDR1 LNHDA and CDR2 SQIVND (reference sequence). This CDR3 spans 11 amino acids. CDR3 DNA: TGTGCCAGTACCTTCTACACTGAAGCTTTCTTT. Its protein is CASTFYTEAFF.

The V and J genes are TRBV29-1 and TRBJ2-3; TRBD1 is a possible D gene (5 bases). This CDR3 has 15 amino acids. V shed 3 bases and J shed 0 bases, with 13 bases lying between them. The germline V gene has CDR1 SQVTM and CDR2 ANQGSEA. CDR3 coding DNA: TGCAGCGTTGAGGGCGACAGATCTAGCACAGATACGCAGTATTTT. Amino acid sequence: CSVEGDRSSTDTQYF.

The genes are TRBV5-4 and TRBJ1-3; D not certain. Trimming shortened V by 3 bases and J by 2 bases, and 6 bases separated the two germline ends. This CDR3 has 13 amino acids. Germline CDR1 SGHNT, CDR2 YYREEE (reference sequence). CDR3 bases: TGTGCCAGCAGCTCCCTGACTGGAAACACCATATATTTT. This translates into CASSSLTGNTIYF. Looking up the rest from reference TRBV5-4 and TRBJ1-3 gives the full variable domain: ETGVTQSPTHLIKTRGQQVTLRCSSQSGHNTVSWYQQALGQGPQFIFQYYREEENGRGNFPPRFSGLQFPNYSSELNVNALELDDSALYLCASSSLTGNTIYFGEGSWLTVV.

This clone occurred once. DNA for the CDR3: TGTGCCAGCAGCTTCCACTCTAGCGGGGGTACCCACTACGAGCAGTACTTC. Translation: CASSFHSSGGTHYEQYF. The chain couples TRBV7-9 to TRBJ2-7; TRBD2 matches 10 bases. The CDR3 extends over 17 amino acids. Trimming removed 3 bases from V and 3 bases from J; junction bases left unmatched: 11. Germline V gives CDR1 SEHNR, CDR2 FQNEAQ (reference sequence).

This chain connects TRBV6-5 to TRBJ2-7; 8 bases map to TRBD1. In germline, CDR1 is MNHEY, CDR2 SVGAGI. The CDR3 covers 14 residues. V lost 7 bases and J lost 2; bases outside the gene matches: 7. As DNA, the CDR3 is TGTGCCAGCAATCCGGGACAGGTTACCTACGAGCAGTACTTC. Translation: CASNPGQVTYEQYF.

V is TRBV18 and J is TRBJ1-1, with 12 bases matching TRBD1. Unmatched junction bases numbered 10, after V lost 5 bases and J lost 3 bases. The CDR3 has 17 amino acids. Per germline, CDR1 KGHSH and CDR2 LQKENI. CDR3 coding DNA: TGTGCCAGCTCAACCGGGACAGGGGGCCCCAGGGACACTGAAGCTTTCTTT. Its translation is CASSTGTGGPRDTEAFF.

The chain has TRBV5-6 and TRBJ1-1; D gene unclear. The CDR3 spans 15 residues. Per the germline V gene, CDR1 is SGHDT and CDR2 is YYEEEE. The ends were cut back, 1 base at V and 4 bases at J, with 14 bases in the middle. CDR3 region: CASSLSVLQTTEAFF. DNA of the CDR3: TGTGCCAGCAGCTTGTCGGTGCTACAAACCACTGAAGCTTTCTTT.

V usage is TRBV12-3 or TRBV12-4 and J usage is TRBJ1-1, with D uncertain. Trimming took off 3 bases at V and 6 bases at J, with 5 bases between the two ends. CDR3 length equals 11 residues. DNA for the CDR3: TGTGCCAGCAGTTTCTTATCTGAAGCTTTCTTT. This encodes CASSFLSEAFF.

The chain carries TRBV30 and TRBJ1-5, with 8 positions matching TRBD1. The CDR3 is 15 residues long. The trim removed 1 base at V and 4 bases at J, leaving 6 bases unmatched. Germline assignment: CDR1 GTSNPN and CDR2 SVGIG (reference sequence). CDR3 nucleotide sequence: TGTGCCTGGAGTGGCGGACAGGGCCGAAATCAGCCCCAGCATTTT. It specifies CAWSGGQGRNQPQHF.

This chain links TRBV5-4 with TRBJ2-7; 8 bases align to TRBD2. This CDR3 contains 17 residues. J gave up 1 base and V 0 bases, and 9 bases lay outside the gene matches. The germline CDR1 and CDR2 sequences are SGHNT and YYREEE (reference sequence). The CDR3 loop reads CASSLGVSGSLSYEQYF. The CDR3 DNA sequence: TGTGCCAGCAGCTTGGGGGTGAGCGGGAGTTTGTCCTACGAGCAGTACTTC. Looking up the rest from reference TRBV5-4 and TRBJ2-7 gives the full variable domain: ETGVTQSPTHLIKTRGQQVTLRCSSQSGHNTVSWYQQALGQGPQFIFQYYREEENGRGNFPPRFSGLQFPNYSSELNVNALELDDSALYLCASSLGVSGSLSYEQYFGPGTRLTVT.

The rearrangement joins TRBV18 to TRBJ2-5, with a weak D call TRBD2 (5 bases). The CDR3 is 17 amino acids. Germline CDR1 KGHSH, CDR2 LQKENI. Trimming left V 0 bases short and J 1 base short, with 15 bases between. CDR3 DNA sequence: TGTGCCAGCTCACCACCGGGCACCGGAGGTTGCCAAGAGACCCAGTACTTC. Its protein product is CASSPPGTGGCQETQYF.

V is TRBV28 and J is TRBJ1-4, with 8 bases matching TRBD1. The CDR3 totals 16 residues. CDR1 is MDHEN, CDR2 SYDVKM, per germline. J was trimmed by 8 bases and V by 2 bases; bases with no gene match: 10. CDR3 amino acids: CASSLLRTGRGEKLFF. The CDR3 DNA follows: TGTGCCAGCAGTTTACTCCGGACAGGGCGAGGAGAAAAACTGTTTTTT.

V and J are TRBV11-1 and TRBJ1-1, with TRBD1 as a possible D gene (5 bases). Germline V gene data show CDR1 as SGHAT and CDR2 as FQDESV (reference sequence). The CDR3 is made up of 14 amino acids. Trimming stripped 9 bases from V and 1 base from J, with 15 bases between. The CDR3 DNA follows: TGTGCCAGTAAAGACCCAGGGAAGAACACTGAAGCTTTCTTT. Translating it yields CASKDPGKNTEAFF.

The CDR3 sequence: CAWRRTGGNQPQHF. In DNA form, the CDR3 reads TGTGCCTGGAGACGGACAGGGGGCAATCAGCCCCAGCATTTT. The chain couples TRBV30 to TRBJ1-5, with TRBD1 matching 9 bases. There are 14 residues in the CDR3. The germline V gene has CDR1 GTSNPN and CDR2 SVGIG (reference sequence). V lost 3 bases, J lost 2 bases, and 2 bases stayed unmatched. The whole variable domain, remainder taken from reference TRBV30 and TRBJ1-5, is SQTIHQWPATLVQPVGSPLSLECTVEGTSNPNLYWYRQAAGRGLQLLFYSVGIGQISSEVPQNLSASRPQDRQFILSSKKLLLSDSGFYLCAWRRTGGNQPQHFGDGTRLSIL.

This clone was detected ten times or more. This chain connects TRBV6-2 or TRBV6-3 to TRBJ2-7; 11 bases are shared with TRBD2. CDR3 length: 14 amino acids. The germline gives CDR1 MNHEY, CDR2 SVGEGT. Losses at the gene ends were 2 bases for V and 3 bases for J; bases not matched to a gene: 0. DNA for the CDR3: TGTGCCAGCAGTTACGGGACTAGCGGCTACGAGCAGTACTTC. It yields the protein CASSYGTSGYEQYF.

The chain has TRBV6-1 and TRBJ1-4; D is undetermined. This CDR3 contains 15 residues. Trimming took off 0 bases at V and 4 bases at J, with 9 bases between the two ends. The V gene's germline CDR1 is MNHNS and CDR2 SASEGT. CDR3: CASSEARRLNEKLFF. The CDR3 coding sequence is TGTGCCAGCAGTGAAGCAAGACGTCTTAATGAAAAACTGTTTTTT.

The CDR3: CASSQDRASNQPQHF. The CDR3 coding sequence is TGCGCCAGCAGCCAGGACCGGGCCTCCAATCAGCCCCAGCATTTT. The V and J genes are TRBV4-3 and TRBJ1-5; D is unclear. CDR1 LGHNA and CDR2 YSLEER come from the germline V gene. Trimming removed 3 bases at V and 3 bases at J, with 12 bases between. The CDR3 is 15 residues long.

The chain employs TRBV6-5 and TRBJ1-6; 7 bases agree with TRBD1. In germline, CDR1 is MNHEY, CDR2 SVGAGI. V gave up 6 bases and J gave up 12 bases; unmatched junction bases: 8. The CDR3 has 13 amino acids. The CDR3 sequence: CASRRDSFLPLHF. CDR3 sequence (DNA): TGTGCCAGCAGGCGGGACAGCTTTCTACCCCTCCACTTT.

V usage is TRBV12-3 or TRBV12-4 and J usage is TRBJ1-2, with D unclear. V was cut by 6 bases and J by 4 bases, with 9 bases left in between. The CDR3 covers 12 residues. The CDR3 here is CASRGRVYGYTF. The CDR3 bases are TGTGCCAGCAGAGGACGGGTCTATGGCTACACCTTC.

This rearrangement joins TRBV4-2 to TRBJ1-5; unclear D gene. Trimming took 4 bases from V and 8 from J, leaving 18 bases between them. Germline CDR1 is LGHNA and CDR2 is YNFKEQ. CDR3 length: 15 amino acids. The CDR3: CASSRSGLRVEPQHF. The CDR3 nucleotides are TGTGCCAGCAGCCGGTCGGGTCTCCGGGTGGAGCCCCAGCATTTT.

The rearrangement joins TRBV11-2 to TRBJ2-1; D is perhaps TRBD2 (6 bases). Germline values: CDR1 SGHAT, CDR2 FQNNGV. V dropped 1 base and J dropped 4 bases, with 14 bases sitting between them. This CDR3 is built from 16 residues. The CDR3 region has the DNA TGTGCCAGCAGCTTAGGACTGGGGGGTGGGTACAATGAGCAGTTCTTC. Its protein is CASSLGLGGGYNEQFF.